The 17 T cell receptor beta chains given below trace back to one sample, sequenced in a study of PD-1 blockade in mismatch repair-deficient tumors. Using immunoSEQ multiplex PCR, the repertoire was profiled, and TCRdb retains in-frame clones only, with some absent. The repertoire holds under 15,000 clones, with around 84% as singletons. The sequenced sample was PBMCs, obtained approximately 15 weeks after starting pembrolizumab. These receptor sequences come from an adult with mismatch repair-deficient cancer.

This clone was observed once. DNA for the CDR3: TGTGCCAGCAGCTTAACGACAGATGCCTACAATGAGCAGTTCTTC. Translating gives CASSLTTDAYNEQFF. The chain links TRBV11-3 to TRBJ2-1; perhaps TRBD1 as D (5 bases). V was trimmed by 2 bases and J by 2 bases, leaving 10 bases between them. This CDR3 is built from 15 residues. Germline CDR1 SGHNT, CDR2 YENEEA. The full variable domain, completed using reference TRBV11-3 and TRBJ2-1, is EAGVVQSPRYKIIEKKQPVAFWCNPISGHNTLYWYLQNLGQGPELLIRYENEEAVDDSQLPKDRFSAERLKGVDSTLKIQPAELGDSAVYLCASSLTTDAYNEQFFGPGTRLTVL.

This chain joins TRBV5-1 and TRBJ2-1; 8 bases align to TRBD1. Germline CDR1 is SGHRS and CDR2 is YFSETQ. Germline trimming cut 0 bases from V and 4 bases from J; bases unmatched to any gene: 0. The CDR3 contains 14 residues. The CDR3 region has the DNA TGCGCCAGCAGCTTGGGACAGGGGTACAATGAGCAGTTCTTC. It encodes CASSLGQGYNEQFF.

The CDR3 DNA is TGTGCCAGCAGTGAAGGAGCGGGAGGTGTTGTTTACAATGAGCAGTTCTTC. Amino acids: CASSEGAGGVVYNEQFF. This chain connects TRBV6-1 to TRBJ2-1; 9 nucleotides match TRBD2. V gave up 1 base and J gave up 4 bases; unmatched junction bases: 8. Germline CDR1 is MNHNS and CDR2 is SASEGT. The CDR3 covers 17 residues.

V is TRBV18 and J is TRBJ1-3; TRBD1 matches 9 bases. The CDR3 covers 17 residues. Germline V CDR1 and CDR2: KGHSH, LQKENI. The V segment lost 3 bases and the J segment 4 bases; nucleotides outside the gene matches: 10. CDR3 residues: CASSPVLTGQGGNTIYF. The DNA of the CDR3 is TGTGCCAGCTCACCTGTGTTGACGGGACAGGGAGGAAACACCATATATTTT.

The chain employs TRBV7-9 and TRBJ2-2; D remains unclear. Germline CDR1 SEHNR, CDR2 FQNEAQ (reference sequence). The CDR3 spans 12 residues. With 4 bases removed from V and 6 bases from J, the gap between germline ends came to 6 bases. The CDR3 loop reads CASSSIPGELFF. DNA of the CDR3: TGTGCCAGCAGCTCAATCCCCGGGGAGCTGTTTTTT.

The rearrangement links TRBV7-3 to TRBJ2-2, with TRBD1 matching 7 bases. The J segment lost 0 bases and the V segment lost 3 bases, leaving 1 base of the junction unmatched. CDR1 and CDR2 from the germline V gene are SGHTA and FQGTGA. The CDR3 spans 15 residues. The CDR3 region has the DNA TGTGCCAGCAGCTTGGGACAGTCGAACACCGGGGAGCTGTTTTTT. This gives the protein CASSLGQSNTGELFF.

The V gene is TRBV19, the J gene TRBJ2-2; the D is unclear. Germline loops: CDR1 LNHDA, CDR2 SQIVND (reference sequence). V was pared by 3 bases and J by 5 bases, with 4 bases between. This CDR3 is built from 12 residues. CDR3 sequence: CASSMRTGELFF. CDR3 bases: TGTGCCAGTAGTATGAGAACCGGGGAGCTGTTTTTT.

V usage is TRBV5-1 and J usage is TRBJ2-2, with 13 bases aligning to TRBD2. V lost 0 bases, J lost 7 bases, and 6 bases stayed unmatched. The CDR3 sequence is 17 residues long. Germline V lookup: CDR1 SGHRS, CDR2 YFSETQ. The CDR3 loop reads CASSLGLAGGRVGELFF. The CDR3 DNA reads TGCGCCAGCAGCTTGGGACTAGCGGGGGGCCGCGTCGGGGAGCTGTTTTTT.

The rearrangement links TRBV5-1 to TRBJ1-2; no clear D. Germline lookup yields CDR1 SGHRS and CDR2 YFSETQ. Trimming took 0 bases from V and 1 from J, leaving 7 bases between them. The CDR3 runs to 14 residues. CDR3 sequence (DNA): TGCGCCAGCAGCTTGGGGCAGGTTAACTATGGCTACACCTTC. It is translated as CASSLGQVNYGYTF.

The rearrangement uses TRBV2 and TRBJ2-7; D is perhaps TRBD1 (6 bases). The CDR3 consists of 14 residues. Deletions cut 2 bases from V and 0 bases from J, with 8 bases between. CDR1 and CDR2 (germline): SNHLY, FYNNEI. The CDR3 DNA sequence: TGTGCCAGCAGTGAAAACAGGGACTCCTACGAGCAGTACTTC. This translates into CASSENRDSYEQYF.

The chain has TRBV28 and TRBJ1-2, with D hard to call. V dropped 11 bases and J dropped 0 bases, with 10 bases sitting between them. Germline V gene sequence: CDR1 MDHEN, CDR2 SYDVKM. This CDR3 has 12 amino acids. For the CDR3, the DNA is TGTGCCTGCTACCTAGCTAACTATGGCTACACCTTC. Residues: CACYLANYGYTF.

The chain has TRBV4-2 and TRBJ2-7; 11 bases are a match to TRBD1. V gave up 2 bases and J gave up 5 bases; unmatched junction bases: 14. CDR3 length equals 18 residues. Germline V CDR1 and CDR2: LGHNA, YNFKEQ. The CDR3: CASSQFPPRWTGGDEQYF. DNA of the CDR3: TGTGCCAGCAGCCAATTCCCCCCCCGATGGACAGGGGGCGACGAGCAGTACTTC.

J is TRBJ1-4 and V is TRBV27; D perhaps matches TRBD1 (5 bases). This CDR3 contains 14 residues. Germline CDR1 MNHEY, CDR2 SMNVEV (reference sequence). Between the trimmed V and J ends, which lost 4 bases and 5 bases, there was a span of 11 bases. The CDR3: CASSSIRGNEKLFF. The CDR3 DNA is TGTGCCAGCAGTTCCATTAGGGGCAATGAAAAACTGTTTTTT.

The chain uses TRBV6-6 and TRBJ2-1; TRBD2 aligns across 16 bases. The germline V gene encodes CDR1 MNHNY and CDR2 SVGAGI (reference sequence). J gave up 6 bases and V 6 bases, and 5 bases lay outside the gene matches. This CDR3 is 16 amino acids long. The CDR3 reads CASRGTSGRGGNEQFF. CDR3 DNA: TGTGCCAGCAGAGGGACTAGCGGGAGGGGCGGCAATGAGCAGTTCTTC.

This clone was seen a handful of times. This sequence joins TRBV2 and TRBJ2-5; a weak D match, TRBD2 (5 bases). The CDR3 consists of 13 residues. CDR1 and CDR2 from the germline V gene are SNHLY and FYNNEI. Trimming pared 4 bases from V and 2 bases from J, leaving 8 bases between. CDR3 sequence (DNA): TGTGCCAGCAGTGCGGACTGGCAAGAGACCCAGTACTTC. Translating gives CASSADWQETQYF. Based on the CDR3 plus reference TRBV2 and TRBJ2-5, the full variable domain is EPEVTQTPSHQVTQMGQEVILRCVPISNHLYFYWYRQILGQKVEFLVSFYNNEISEKSEIFDDQFSVERPDGSNFTLKIRSTKLEDSAMYFCASSADWQETQYFGPGTRLLVL.

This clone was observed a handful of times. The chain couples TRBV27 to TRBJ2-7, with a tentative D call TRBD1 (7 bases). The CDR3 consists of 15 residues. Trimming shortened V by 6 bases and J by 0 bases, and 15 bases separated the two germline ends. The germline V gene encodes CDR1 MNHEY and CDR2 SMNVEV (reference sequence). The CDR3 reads CASRGGQLSSYEQYF. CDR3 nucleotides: TGTGCCAGCAGGGGGGGACAGCTGAGCTCCTACGAGCAGTACTTC.

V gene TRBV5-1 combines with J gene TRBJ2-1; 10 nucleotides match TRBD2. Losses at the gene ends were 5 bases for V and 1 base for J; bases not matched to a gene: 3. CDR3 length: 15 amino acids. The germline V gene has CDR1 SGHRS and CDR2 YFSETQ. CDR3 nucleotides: TGCGCCAGCAGTTCGACTAGCGGGTCCTACAATGAGCAGTTCTTC. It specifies CASSSTSGSYNEQFF.